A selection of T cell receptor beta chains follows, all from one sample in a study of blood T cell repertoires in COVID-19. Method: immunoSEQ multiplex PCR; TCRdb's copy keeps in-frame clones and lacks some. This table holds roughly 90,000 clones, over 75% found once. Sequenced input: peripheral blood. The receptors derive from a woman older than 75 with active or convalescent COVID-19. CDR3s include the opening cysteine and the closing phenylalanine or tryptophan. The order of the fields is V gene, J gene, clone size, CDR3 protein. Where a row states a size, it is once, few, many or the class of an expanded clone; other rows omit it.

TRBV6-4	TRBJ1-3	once	CASGGPDSGNTIYF
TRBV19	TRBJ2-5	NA	CASSPLTGTTKETQYF
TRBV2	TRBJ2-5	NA	CASSERGGRETQYF
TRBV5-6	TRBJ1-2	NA	CASSLKGAQHYGYTF
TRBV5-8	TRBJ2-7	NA	CASSRYTGDYEQYF
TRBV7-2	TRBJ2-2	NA	CASSRRPDHGELFF
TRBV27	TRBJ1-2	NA	CASSPGWGASTF
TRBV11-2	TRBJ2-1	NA	CASSLEGYKNEQFF
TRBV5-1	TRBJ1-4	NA	CASSLGTGKFEKLFF
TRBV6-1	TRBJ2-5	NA	CASSEGGVGGWKTQYF
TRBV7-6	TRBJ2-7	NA	CASSKGEGGDEQYF
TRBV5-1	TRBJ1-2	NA	CASSLTWDTANYGYTF
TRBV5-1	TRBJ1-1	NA	CASSLDRRGTEAFF
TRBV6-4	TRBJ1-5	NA	CASSQLSGQPQHF
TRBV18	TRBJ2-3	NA	CASSPSGSTDTQYF
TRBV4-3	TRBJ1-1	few	CASSQGQGADVREAFF
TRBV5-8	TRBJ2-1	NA	CASSRGTSGMDEQFF
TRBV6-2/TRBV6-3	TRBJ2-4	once	CASSYSPGQGTELAKNIQYF
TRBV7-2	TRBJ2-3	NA	CASSHGTGRADTQYF
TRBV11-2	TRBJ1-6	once	CASSWTGTDNSPLHF
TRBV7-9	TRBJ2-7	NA	CASSLWTSYEQYF
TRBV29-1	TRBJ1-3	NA	CSVDDRVPGNTIYF
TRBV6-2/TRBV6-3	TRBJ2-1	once	CASSDRQGSSYNEQFF
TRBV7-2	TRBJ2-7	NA	CASRDQAGPYEQYF
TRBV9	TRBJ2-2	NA	CASSVEPGLVVGELFF
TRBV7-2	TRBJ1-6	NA	CASSPPRENSPLHF
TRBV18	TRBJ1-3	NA	CASSPDRTGNTIYF
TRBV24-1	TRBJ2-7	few	CATSDSYRMPYEQYF
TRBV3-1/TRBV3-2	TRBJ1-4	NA	CASSQETDSTNEKLFF
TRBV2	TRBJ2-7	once	CASSAMDRLSEQYF
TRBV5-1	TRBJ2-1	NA	CASGKQVGAYNEQFF
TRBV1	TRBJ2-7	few	CTSSQEERQFYEQYF
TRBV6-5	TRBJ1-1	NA	CASSYSSAGYEAFF